This TCR beta chain was recorded in a study of blood T cell repertoires in COVID-19. Study summary: Samples came from the United States, Italy and Spain, spanning acute and convalescent COVID-19.

V lost 0 bases and J 6 bases, leaving 9 bases between the germline ends. Germline assignment: CDR1 SGHKS and CDR2 YYEKEE (reference sequence). The length of the CDR3 is 13 residues. To note about this clone: This sample also contains other DNA sequences that code for the same CDR3.

In the original workflow: Reference gene primer amplification gave nucleated cell count estimates. Produced via immunoSEQ multiplex PCR; TCRdb's table is partial and in-frame only. V and J calls and clone size come straight from that table; D and trimming were deduced from the DNA. The data hold under 200,000 clones, with 83% observed a single time. The sequence was collected from a human donor in a cohort sampled during active COVID-19. The material sequenced was peripheral blood. The J gene is TRBJ1-2, the V gene TRBV5-5; possible D gene TRBD1, 5 bases. The CDR3 sequence: CASSLGRGDGYTF. The DNA for the CDR3 is TGTGCCAGCAGCTTGGGGCGGGGGGATGGCTACACCTTC.